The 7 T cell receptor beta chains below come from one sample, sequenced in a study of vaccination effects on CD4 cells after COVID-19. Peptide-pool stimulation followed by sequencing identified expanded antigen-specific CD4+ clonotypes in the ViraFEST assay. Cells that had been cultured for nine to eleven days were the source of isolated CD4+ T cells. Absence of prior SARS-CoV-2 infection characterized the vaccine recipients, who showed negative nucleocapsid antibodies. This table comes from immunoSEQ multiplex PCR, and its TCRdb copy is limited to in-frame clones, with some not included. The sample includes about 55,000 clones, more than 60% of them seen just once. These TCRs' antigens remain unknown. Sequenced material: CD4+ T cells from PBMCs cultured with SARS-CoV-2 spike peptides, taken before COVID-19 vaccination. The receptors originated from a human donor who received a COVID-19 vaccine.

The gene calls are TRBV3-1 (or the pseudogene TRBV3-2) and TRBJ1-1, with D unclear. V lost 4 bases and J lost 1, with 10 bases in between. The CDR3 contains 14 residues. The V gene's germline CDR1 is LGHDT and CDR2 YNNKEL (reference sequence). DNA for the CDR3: TGTGCCAGCAGCCCCGCCACGAGGAACACTGAAGCTTTCTTT. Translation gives CASSPATRNTEAFF.

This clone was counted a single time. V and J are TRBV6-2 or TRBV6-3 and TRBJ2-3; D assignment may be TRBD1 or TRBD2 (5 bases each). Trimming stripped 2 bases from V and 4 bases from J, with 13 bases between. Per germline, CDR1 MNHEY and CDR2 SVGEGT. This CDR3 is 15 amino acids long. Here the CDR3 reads CASSYEVPGPDTQYF. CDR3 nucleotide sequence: TGTGCCAGCAGTTACGAGGTTCCGGGGCCAGATACGCAGTATTTT.

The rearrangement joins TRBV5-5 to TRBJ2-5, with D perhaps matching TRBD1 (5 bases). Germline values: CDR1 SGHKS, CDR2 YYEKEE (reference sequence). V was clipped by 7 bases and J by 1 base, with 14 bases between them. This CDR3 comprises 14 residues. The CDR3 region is CASSKGQLQETQYF. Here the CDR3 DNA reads TGTGCCAGCTCCAAAGGACAACTCCAAGAGACCCAGTACTTC.

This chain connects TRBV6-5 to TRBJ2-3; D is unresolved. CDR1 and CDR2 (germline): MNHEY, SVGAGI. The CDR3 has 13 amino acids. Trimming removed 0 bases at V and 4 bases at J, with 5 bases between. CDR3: CASSYSRADTQYF. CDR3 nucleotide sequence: TGTGCCAGCAGTTACTCAAGGGCAGATACGCAGTATTTT.

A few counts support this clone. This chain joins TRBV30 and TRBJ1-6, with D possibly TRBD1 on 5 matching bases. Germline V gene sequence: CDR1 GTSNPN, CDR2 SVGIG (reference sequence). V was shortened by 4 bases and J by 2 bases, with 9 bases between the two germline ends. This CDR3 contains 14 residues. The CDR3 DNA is TGTGCCTGGAAGGGGATCCCCTATAATTCACCCCTCCACTTT. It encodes CAWKGIPYNSPLHF.

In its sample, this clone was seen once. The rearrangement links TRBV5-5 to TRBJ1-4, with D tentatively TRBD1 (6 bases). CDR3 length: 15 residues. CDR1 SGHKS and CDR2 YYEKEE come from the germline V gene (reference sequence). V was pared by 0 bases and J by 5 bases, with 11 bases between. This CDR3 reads CASSLGTVANEKLFF. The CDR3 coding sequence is TGTGCCAGCAGCTTGGGGACAGTGGCGAATGAAAAACTGTTTTTT.

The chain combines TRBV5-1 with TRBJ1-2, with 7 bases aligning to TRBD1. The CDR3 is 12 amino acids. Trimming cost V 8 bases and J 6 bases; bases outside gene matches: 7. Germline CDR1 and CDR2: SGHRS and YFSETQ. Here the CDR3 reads CASSTGDHGYTF. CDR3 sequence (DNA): TGCGCCAGTTCCACAGGGGACCATGGCTACACCTTC.